What follows is one T cell receptor (beta chain) and its context. This receptor's antigen is unknown. Base qualities were left out, and no much larger clone turns up one base away. These data originate in a study of T cells after yellow fever vaccination (dated 2019 in TCRdb). Study-wide context: The SMART-Seq v4 Ultra Low Input RNA kit was used to prepare libraries from fractions with low cell numbers. To track T-cell clones before and after primary and booster YFV17D yellow fever vaccination, bulk TCR alpha and beta repertoires were sequenced longitudinally. Two healthy male donors, one aged 18 to 30 and one aged 30 to 39 years, were included in the cohort. Blood was collected at multiple timepoints before and after primary and secondary immunization, and bulk PBMC replicates and cell subsets were isolated.

TCR cDNA was synthesized by 5'RACE template switching, which introduced a universal primer site and unique molecular identifiers. Priming for cDNA synthesis came from both the TCR alpha and TCR beta constant segments. Two PCR steps were used to amplify libraries, with sample barcodes and sequencing adapters being added in the second step. Sequencing of the libraries was done on either Illumina HiSeq 2500 (2x100 bp) or NovaSeq (2x150 bp). The study's processing was this. MIGEC was used to demultiplex reads and collapse the reads into UMI consensus sequences, and MiXCR was used for V(D)J alignment. Clonotypes responding to the vaccine were identified with edgeR on replicate PBMC samples, with the criteria of FDR below 0.01 and a log2 fold change above 5 up to day 15. Each bulk clonotype was labeled CD4 or CD8 based on which sequenced repertoire, CD4 or CD8, contained the clonotype at higher abundance. TCRdb reprocessed the public reads (quality trimming at Q25 with fastp, clone calling with MiXCR) and kept in-frame beta chains. One record per CDR3 amino acid sequence lists the most common genes and DNA. The V and J calls follow TCRdb's processing rather than the paper's. The sample table records around 600,000 distinct CDR3 sequences; 9% to 15% of these occur just once. Together, the top ten hold about 15% of the sample.

The CDR3 covers 12 residues, taking in both the cysteine and the phenylalanine. CDR3 DNA is the only sequence kept; it has 36 bases, read in frame from the first base. For CDR1 and CDR2, the germline V gene (reference sequence) lists DFQATT and SNEGSKA. Trimming costs V 5 bases and J 2 bases, and their ends lie 9 bases apart. Here is what the overall study found, with its caveats: Most clones expanded after primary vaccination (around 97% of CD4 and 88% of CD8) were re-detected after the booster, suggesting that broad memory maintenance occurred. Because only a couple of donors were included in the study, the extent to which the findings can be generalized is limited. The secondary T-cell response was weaker than the primary response but faster, peaking on day 5 instead of day 15. A small fraction of clonotypes appeared in both the CD4 and CD8 compartments, likely as a result of convergent recombination. FACS-sorted repertoires could contain abundant contaminating clonotypes from the bulk population, so computational filtering was required.

In the paper's terms, the treatment or condition label means: live attenuated yellow fever vaccine strain. At each blood-draw timepoint, two biological replicates of bulk PBMCs were obtained. A standard Ficoll-Paque protocol was used to isolate PBMCs from peripheral blood. RNA was extracted with TriZol from bulk PBMCs, CD4 and CD8 fractions, and dextramer-positive and dextramer-negative fractions. Recombination connected TRBV20-1 to TRBJ1-1, with the D gene not confidently named. The input for sequencing was PBMCs, taken on the day of the yellow fever booster vaccination. The clonotype was recovered from a man in his thirties or forties who received the YFV17D yellow fever vaccine. The CDR3 protein: CSARQPNTEAFF. The DNA sequence is as follows: TGCAGTGCTCGCCAGCCAAACACTGAAGCTTTCTTT.